The rows below give T cell receptor beta chains drawn from one sample of a study of CD8+ T cells in alopecia areata. Produced via immunoSEQ multiplex PCR; TCRdb's table is partial and in-frame only. The sample records approximately 90,000 clones, 70% to 85% being singletons. This specimen consisted of CD8+ T cells sorted from blood, obtained at approximately week 44, from a patient treated with tofacitinib. The receptors shown here come from a human donor with alopecia areata. The CDR3 runs from the conserved cysteine through the conserved F or W. A D gene is named only where the DNA matches it firmly. A clone size is listed for some rows: how often the clone was seen (once, few, many), or a class if it is expanded.

J gene,V gene,clone size,CDR3 length,D gene,CDR3 DNA,CDR3 protein
TRBJ1-5,TRBV10-3,NA,13,TRBD1,TGTGCCAGCTGGACAGGGGGCGTCCAGCCCCAGCATTTT,CASWTGGVQPQHF
TRBJ2-4,TRBV2,few,14,NA,TGTGCCAGCAGTGAAGTGGCGAGGGCGAACATTCAGTACTTC,CASSEVARANIQYF
TRBJ1-2,TRBV13,NA,16,NA,TGTGCCAGCAGCCTTCAGCAGGACAGCCTAAACTATGGCTACACCTTC,CASSLQQDSLNYGYTF
TRBJ2-3,TRBV10-2,NA,15,NA,TGCGCCAGCAACGAGGGGGGGGCAGGCACAGATACGCAGTATTTT,CASNEGGAGTDTQYF
TRBJ2-3,TRBV2,NA,14,TRBD1,TGTGCCAGGGGAGACAGGGGGCACGCAGATACGCAGTATTTT,CARGDRGHADTQYF
TRBJ2-1,TRBV27,NA,12,TRBD1,TGTGCCAGCAGACCCGGGACAGGGGGGGAGTTCTTC,CASRPGTGGEFF
TRBJ1-6,TRBV9,NA,15,NA,TGTGCCAGCAGCGTAGCAGGGAACCATAATTCACCCCTCCACTTT,CASSVAGNHNSPLHF
TRBJ2-4,TRBV27,NA,16,TRBD2,TGTGCCAGCAGTTTATTGACTAGCGGGGGGGCTAACATTCAGTACTTC,CASSLLTSGGANIQYF
TRBJ2-3,TRBV10-1,NA,15,NA,TGCGCCAGCAGTGAGTCGCGCCAGGGGAGAGATACGCAGTATTTT,CASSESRQGRDTQYF
TRBJ2-1,TRBV29-1,few,14,TRBD2,TGCAGCGTTTGGCTGACTAGCGGGGGGGATGAGCAGTTCTTC,CSVWLTSGGDEQFF
TRBJ1-2,TRBV28,NA,14,TRBD1,TGTGCCAGCAGTACGGGACAGGGGATCTATGGCTACACCTTC,CASSTGQGIYGYTF
TRBJ1-1,TRBV4-1,once,13,NA,TGCGCCAGCAGCCAAGAGAGGGGGGCTGAAGCTTTCTTT,CASSQERGAEAFF
TRBJ1-5,TRBV29-1,few,13,NA,TGCAGCGTTGTTGAGGGTAGCAATCAGCCCCAGCATTTT,CSVVEGSNQPQHF
TRBJ2-7,TRBV4-3,NA,14,NA,TGCGCCAGCAGCCCTGCGACAGGCGCCTACGAGCAGTACTTC,CASSPATGAYEQYF
TRBJ1-2,TRBV10-3,few,11,NA,TGTGCCATCGAGGGCAGGGGTGGCTACACCTTC,CAIEGRGGYTF
TRBJ1-2,TRBV29-1,NA,12,TRBD1,TGCAGCGTAACCTCGGGACAGGGGAGCTACACCTTC,CSVTSGQGSYTF
TRBJ1-2,TRBV4-3,medium-sized,14,NA,TGCGCCAGCAGCCAAGACAGAAACAACTATGGCTACACCTTC,CASSQDRNNYGYTF
TRBJ1-1,TRBV11-2,NA,15,NA,TGTGCCAGCAGCTTAGGAGCAGGAACGAACACTGAAGCTTTCTTT,CASSLGAGTNTEAFF
TRBJ1-1,TRBV14,NA,14,NA,TGTGCCAGCAGCCCCAAAAGGTTCACACCTGAAGCTTTCTTT,CASSPKRFTPEAFF
TRBJ2-1,TRBV9,NA,21,TRBD2,TGTGCCAGCAGCGTAGAGGGGTCAAGAACTAGCGGTGGATGGGGACACAATGAGCAGTTCTTC,CASSVEGSRTSGGWGHNEQFF
TRBJ1-5,TRBV5-6,NA,14,TRBD1,TGTGCCAGCAGCTTCGGGACAGTCAATCAGCCCCAGCATTTT,CASSFGTVNQPQHF
TRBJ1-1,TRBV9,few,13,NA,TGTGCCAGCAGCCCCCCCGGGAACACTGAAGCTTTCTTT,CASSPPGNTEAFF
TRBJ2-5,TRBV7-6,NA,17,NA,TGTGCCAGCAGCCACCGAGGGAGGGACAGGACGCAAGAGACCCAGTACTTC,CASSHRGRDRTQETQYF
TRBJ2-3,TRBV7-2,NA,12,NA,TGTGCCAGCAGCCCTATGACAGATACGCAGTATTTT,CASSPMTDTQYF
TRBJ2-7,TRBV19,NA,14,NA,TGTGCCAGTAGTATAGTTGGCAGGGGCTACGAGCAGTACTTC,CASSIVGRGYEQYF
TRBJ2-3,TRBV11-2,NA,13,NA,TGTGCCAGCAGCTTTCGCTCCACAGATACGCAGTATTTT,CASSFRSTDTQYF
TRBJ2-7,TRBV28,NA,16,TRBD1,TGTGCCAGCAGTCGGAAACAGGGGCCCAACTCCTACGAGCAGTACTTC,CASSRKQGPNSYEQYF
TRBJ1-2,TRBV7-9,NA,15,NA,TGTGCCAGCAGCTTAAGACAGATAGCTAACTATGGCTACACCTTC,CASSLRQIANYGYTF
TRBJ2-1,TRBV9,NA,15,NA,TGTGCCAGCAGCGTTTCTGAGCGGTTCTACAATGAGCAGTTCTTC,CASSVSERFYNEQFF
TRBJ2-1,TRBV19,NA,17,TRBD1,TGTGCCAGTAGTGACTCCCGGACAGGGGATGGGTACAATGAGCAGTTCTTC,CASSDSRTGDGYNEQFF
TRBJ2-1,TRBV7-3,NA,15,TRBD2,TGTGCCAGCAGCCCAAGCGGGGGGGCCCAGAATGAGCAGTTCTTC,CASSPSGGAQNEQFF
TRBJ2-3,TRBV11-2,NA,11,NA,TGTGCCAGCAGGCTGACAGATGCGCAGTATTTT,CASRLTDAQYF
TRBJ2-3,TRBV4-1,NA,15,NA,TGCGCCAGCAGCCAAGGGCCTCTCCCCACAGATACGCAGTATTTT,CASSQGPLPTDTQYF
TRBJ2-3,TRBV30,NA,14,TRBD2,TGTGCCTGGACTAGCGGGGGCCGCACAGATACGCAGTATTTT,CAWTSGGRTDTQYF
TRBJ2-7,TRBV5-1,NA,15,TRBD1,TGCGCCAGCAGCATCGATGACAGGGGGCACTACGAGCAGTACTTC,CASSIDDRGHYEQYF
TRBJ2-1,TRBV14,NA,15,NA,TGTGCCAGCAGCCTCCGGATCACAGGGTACAATGAGCAGTTCTTC,CASSLRITGYNEQFF
TRBJ1-1,TRBV14,NA,18,TRBD1,TGTGCCAGCAGCCAAGATCGTCGGCGGACAGGGCTTCACACTGAAGCTTTCTTT,CASSQDRRRTGLHTEAFF
TRBJ2-1,TRBV5-1,NA,12,NA,TGCGCCAGCAGCTTGGGTGGTACTGAGCAGTTCTTC,CASSLGGTEQFF
TRBJ1-1,TRBV29-1,few,14,NA,TGCAGCGTTGAAGCGACGGATCCGACGACTGAAGCTTTCTTT,CSVEATDPTTEAFF
TRBJ2-3,TRBV5-4,NA,17,NA,TGTGCCAGCAGCTTCTCCCCGCCTCGGGACAACACAGATACGCAGTATTTT,CASSFSPPRDNTDTQYF
TRBJ2-1,TRBV19,few,13,NA,TGTGCCAGTAGTATGGGGCCGATCAGTGATCGGTTCTTC,CASSMGPISDRFF
TRBJ2-1,TRBV27,NA,15,TRBD2,TGTGCCAGCAAAATTATAGCGGGGGGGCCTGGTGAGCAGTTCTTC,CASKIIAGGPGEQFF
TRBJ1-4,TRBV7-3,NA,15,NA,TGTGCCAGCAGCTTAGAAGGTGCCACTAATGAAAAACTGTTTTTT,CASSLEGATNEKLFF
TRBJ2-7,TRBV6-5,NA,14,TRBD2,TGTGCCAGCAGTTACGGGGAGGGTTCGGGCGAGCAGTACTTC,CASSYGEGSGEQYF
TRBJ2-1,TRBV7-9,NA,11,TRBD1,TGTGCCAGCAGGGCGACAGGGGCGCAGTTCTTC,CASRATGAQFF
TRBJ1-2,TRBV18,NA,15,TRBD1,TGTGCCAGCTCACCGGACAGGGGAGTCGTCTATGGCTACACCTTC,CASSPDRGVVYGYTF
TRBJ2-7,TRBV5-6,NA,15,TRBD2,TGTGCCAGCAGCGGCGCGGGGGGCCCCCTTATCGAGCAGTACTTC,CASSGAGGPLIEQYF